Below, 32 T cell receptor beta chains from the same sample are listed, as sequenced in a study of OX40 agonist ivuxolimab in advanced cancers. Generated by immunoSEQ multiplex PCR, the TCRdb table keeps only in-frame clones and is missing some. This sample yields about 61,000 clones, of which around 90% are seen a single time; more than 1.5% belongs to the top ten. This specimen consisted of CD4+ or CD8+ T cells sorted from blood, obtained in a trial of the OX40 agonist ivuxolimab. All receptors derive from an adult with an advanced solid tumor such as melanoma, head and neck, liver or kidney cancer.

CDR3 nucleotide sequence: TGTGCCAGCAGCACCAGACCTACAACTAATGAAAAACTGTTTTTT. Its translation is CASSTRPTTNEKLFF. The rearrangement joins TRBV9 to TRBJ1-4; D is unclear. This CDR3 is 15 amino acids long. Trimming removed 4 bases at V and 0 bases at J, with 10 bases between. The germline V gene encodes CDR1 SGDLS and CDR2 YYNGEE.

V usage is TRBV27 and J usage is TRBJ2-3, with D hard to call. Deletions cut 2 bases from V and 10 bases from J, with 13 bases between. CDR3 length equals 13 residues. The V gene's germline CDR1 is MNHEY and CDR2 SMNVEV (reference sequence). This CDR3 is CASSLRGWAAQYF. The CDR3 DNA is TGTGCCAGCAGTTTACGTGGCTGGGCTGCGCAGTATTTT.

The chain joins TRBV6-5 to TRBJ2-7, with TRBD1 matching 10 bases. The V segment lost 10 bases and the J segment 4 bases; nucleotides outside the gene matches: 10. CDR3 length: 14 amino acids. Germline loops: CDR1 MNHEY, CDR2 SVGAGI. This CDR3 is CATRSTGGFYEQYF. The CDR3 DNA sequence: TGTGCCACCAGATCGACAGGGGGCTTTTACGAGCAGTACTTC.

This clone was detected only a few times. The chain recombines TRBV28 with TRBJ1-6, with D possibly matching TRBD1 (6 bases). The germline CDR1 and CDR2 sequences are MDHEN and SYDVKM. The CDR3 extends over 16 amino acids. Trimming removed 7 bases at V and 6 bases at J, with 19 bases between. The chain's CDR3 is CASIRVGGEPNSPLHF. The CDR3 DNA reads as TGTGCCAGCATCAGGGTGGGGGGCGAACCTAATTCACCCCTCCACTTT.

The gene calls are TRBV27 and TRBJ2-7; 10 nucleotides line up with TRBD1. The CDR3 is 15 residues long. Germline assignment: CDR1 MNHEY and CDR2 SMNVEV (reference sequence). V was clipped by 5 bases and J by 2 bases; unmatched bases: 6. The CDR3: CASSPWTGGTYEQYF. CDR3 sequence (DNA): TGTGCCAGCAGTCCTTGGACAGGGGGAACCTACGAGCAGTACTTC.

This sequence joins TRBV5-1 and TRBJ2-6, with 8 nucleotides matching TRBD1. CDR1 is SGHRS, CDR2 YFSETQ, per germline. Unmatched junction bases numbered 15, after V lost 6 bases and J lost 4 bases. The CDR3 loop spans 18 amino acids. CDR3 residues: CASTPGATGASGANVLTF. The CDR3 nucleotides read TGCGCCAGCACCCCAGGGGCGACAGGGGCCTCGGGGGCCAACGTCCTGACTTTC.

The chain combines TRBV10-3 with TRBJ1-5; TRBD1 might be the D (6 bases). Trimming left V 4 bases short and J 3 bases short, with 7 bases between. CDR3 length equals 13 residues. Per the germline V gene, CDR1 is ENHRY and CDR2 is SYGVKD. This CDR3 is CAISAGDNQPQHF. CDR3 nucleotides: TGTGCCATCAGTGCAGGGGACAATCAGCCCCAGCATTTT.

The chain recombines TRBV6-5 with TRBJ1-4; TRBD1 matches at 7 bases. V was pared by 7 bases and J by 8 bases, with 7 bases of the junction left unmatched. Germline CDR1 reads MNHEY; CDR2 reads SVGAGI. This CDR3 spans 13 amino acids. CDR3 protein: CASKGADSEKLFF. The DNA for the CDR3 is TGTGCCAGCAAGGGGGCGGACTCCGAAAAACTGTTTTTT.

This chain joins TRBV28 and TRBJ2-7; D is undetermined. The CDR3 consists of 14 residues. The germline V and J ends were trimmed by 3 bases and 5 bases, with 14 bases remaining between them. Germline lookup yields CDR1 MDHEN and CDR2 SYDVKM. CDR3: CASSFPPGGNEQYF. The CDR3, as DNA: TGTGCCAGCAGTTTTCCCCCAGGTGGTAACGAGCAGTACTTC.

The chain employs TRBV4-1 and TRBJ1-1; the D gene is possibly TRBD1 (6 bases). There are 15 residues in the CDR3. V lost 4 bases and J lost 1, with 13 bases in between. Germline V gives CDR1 MGHRA, CDR2 YSYEKL. The CDR3: CASSPITGRNTEAFF. CDR3 in DNA: TGCGCCAGCAGCCCGATAACAGGGAGGAACACTGAAGCTTTCTTT.

The chain links TRBV9 to TRBJ2-1; no clear D gene. Germline V gives CDR1 SGDLS, CDR2 YYNGEE. Trimming left V 0 bases short and J 6 bases short, with 10 bases between. This CDR3 comprises 14 residues. Written as DNA, the CDR3 is TGTGCCAGCAGCGTAGGTTGGACCGTCAATGAGCAGTTCTTC. Translating gives CASSVGWTVNEQFF.

V usage is TRBV15 and J usage is TRBJ1-2, with a tentative D call TRBD1 (5 bases). The germline CDR1 and CDR2 sequences are LNHNV and YYDKDF (reference sequence). The CDR3 runs 14 residues. Trimming cost V 4 bases and J 3 bases, with 12 bases left between them. Written as DNA, the CDR3 is TGTGCCACCAGCACCACGGGACGGGACTATGGCTACACCTTC. It is translated as CATSTTGRDYGYTF.

V gene TRBV7-8 combines with J gene TRBJ2-1, with 7 bases fitting TRBD2. The germline V gene encodes CDR1 SGHVS and CDR2 FQNEAQ. The CDR3 has 18 residues. With 4 bases clipped from V and 2 bases from J, the junction kept 14 bases outside the gene matches. CDR3 DNA: TGTGCCAGCAGCTGGGGGGGAGGATCCGTTAAAACCTACAATGAGCAGTTCTTC. It translates to CASSWGGGSVKTYNEQFF.

The chain links TRBV7-3 to TRBJ1-3; 7 positions match TRBD1. Germline CDR1 reads SGHTA; CDR2 reads FQGTGA. This CDR3 has 15 amino acids. Unmatched junction bases numbered 6, after V lost 4 bases and J lost 3 bases. CDR3: CASSSSGQVGNTIYF. DNA for the CDR3: TGTGCCAGCAGCTCCTCCGGACAGGTTGGAAACACCATATATTTT. Combining the CDR3 with reference TRBV7-3 and TRBJ1-3 gives the whole variable domain GAGVSQTPSNKVTEKGKYVELRCDPISGHTALYWYRQSLGQGPEFLIYFQGTGAADDSGLPNDRFFAVRPEGSVSTLKIQRTERGDSAVYLCASSSSGQVGNTIYFGEGSWLTVV.

The chain uses TRBV15 and TRBJ1-1; D not certain. This CDR3 has 14 residues. With 3 bases removed from V and 1 base from J, the gap between germline ends came to 9 bases. Per the germline V gene, CDR1 is LNHNV and CDR2 is YYDKDF (reference sequence). The CDR3, as DNA: TGTGCCACCAGCAGTCAACAGAAGAACACTGAAGCTTTCTTT. Its translation: CATSSQQKNTEAFF.

This clone was seen a handful of times. The J gene is TRBJ2-7, the V gene TRBV7-8, with TRBD2 matching over 11 bases. The CDR3 covers 18 residues. Germline V gene data show CDR1 as SGHVS and CDR2 as FQNEAQ. Trimming at V came to 5 bases and at J to 2 bases, leaving 14 bases not matched to a gene. This CDR3 is CASSPPRRLAGGAYEQYF. Here the CDR3 DNA reads TGTGCCAGCAGCCCACCGCGAAGGCTAGCGGGGGGAGCCTACGAGCAGTACTTC.

CDR3 residues: CASSLDAETGMQFF. The CDR3 DNA is TGTGCCAGCAGCTTAGATGCCGAGACAGGTATGCAGTTCTTC. V gene TRBV11-3 combines with J gene TRBJ2-1, with D maybe TRBD1 (6 bases). CDR1 is SGHNT and CDR2 is YENEEA in the germline V gene. The CDR3 has 14 residues. The V end was cut by 0 bases, the J end by 12 bases, with 15 bases between.

V is TRBV28 and J is TRBJ1-2, with 7 positions matching TRBD1. Germline V lookup: CDR1 MDHEN, CDR2 SYDVKM. Trimming took 6 bases from V and 8 from J; bases not matched to a gene: 18. The CDR3 extends over 16 amino acids. CDR3: CASRLQGTGPVWGYTF. In nucleotides, the CDR3 is TGTGCCAGCAGGCTACAGGGGACGGGGCCCGTCTGGGGCTACACCTTC.

The V gene is TRBV7-2, the J gene TRBJ1-5; D perhaps matches TRBD1 (6 bases). V was shortened by 7 bases and J by 7 bases, with 17 bases between the two germline ends. CDR3 length: 14 amino acids. CDR1 SGHTA and CDR2 FQGNSA come from the germline V gene. CDR3 protein: CASTSTGSEQPQHF. CDR3 bases: TGTGCCAGCACCTCAACAGGGTCGGAACAGCCCCAGCATTTT.

This sequence joins TRBV7-2 and TRBJ2-7; D is undetermined. V lost 1 base and J 0 bases, leaving 7 bases between the germline ends. Germline-derived CDR1 and CDR2 are SGHTA and FQGNSA. CDR3 length: 14 residues. In DNA form, the CDR3 reads TGTGCCAGCAGCTTAGGACCGAGCTCCTACGAGCAGTACTTC. Its protein is CASSLGPSSYEQYF.

This rearrangement joins TRBV5-1 to TRBJ1-6; 10 bases are a match to TRBD1. Germline V gives CDR1 SGHRS, CDR2 YFSETQ. V trimming: 1 base; J trimming: 9 bases; junction bases outside the gene matches: 10. The CDR3 is 17 residues long. The CDR3 region has the DNA TGCGCCAGCAGCTTGTCCGGGGACAGGGGTATTTTTTCACCCCTCCACTTT. Translating gives CASSLSGDRGIFSPLHF.

The V gene is TRBV4-3, the J gene TRBJ2-3; 9 nucleotides align to TRBD1. Germline loops: CDR1 LGHNA, CDR2 YSLEER. Trimming removed 5 bases from V and 1 base from J; junction bases left unmatched: 4. This CDR3 is 15 amino acids long. Here the CDR3 DNA reads TGCGCCAGCAGCGCTAGGGACAGGGGCACAGATACGCAGTATTTT. Translation gives CASSARDRGTDTQYF.

This clone turned up a few times. V and J are TRBV5-1 and TRBJ2-3; D gene unclear. The CDR3 extends over 15 amino acids. The V end lost 1 base, the J end lost 3 bases, and 12 bases lay between the germline ends. Germline CDR1 reads SGHRS; CDR2 reads YFSETQ. This CDR3 is CASSLYGFDTDTQYF. The DNA for the CDR3 is TGCGCCAGCAGCTTGTATGGTTTCGATACAGATACGCAGTATTTT.

The chain is built from TRBV19 and TRBJ2-5; TRBD1 matches at 11 bases. The DNA end is more similar to TRBJ2-7, so the J call may be wrong. The germline V gene has CDR1 LNHDA and CDR2 SQIVND (reference sequence). The CDR3 is 16 amino acids. CDR3 protein: CASSIARGQGAYEQYF. DNA for the CDR3: TGTGCCAGTAGTATAGCCCGGGGACAGGGGGCCTACGAGCAGTACTTC.

This chain links TRBV19 with TRBJ1-5; 8 bases map to TRBD1. This CDR3 spans 15 amino acids. Germline trimming cut 10 bases from V and 6 bases from J; bases unmatched to any gene: 14. CDR1 and CDR2 from the germline V gene are LNHDA and SQIVND (reference sequence). CDR3 sequence (DNA): TGTGCCACTAGGCCCGGACAGGGCTTAGGTCAGCCCCAGCATTTT. This encodes CATRPGQGLGQPQHF.

The chain is built from TRBV6-5 and TRBJ1-4, with D perhaps matching TRBD1 (5 bases). V was cut by 8 bases and J by 7 bases, with 8 bases left in between. The CDR3 is 11 amino acids. Germline lookup yields CDR1 MNHEY and CDR2 SVGAGI. CDR3 protein: CASGQGEKLFF. As DNA, the CDR3 is TGTGCCAGCGGACAAGGTGAAAAACTGTTTTTT.

The gene calls are TRBV27 and TRBJ2-7, with D tentatively TRBD2 (6 bases). CDR1 is MNHEY and CDR2 is SMNVEV in the germline V gene (reference sequence). The ends were cut back, 5 bases at V and 0 bases at J, with 23 bases in the middle. The CDR3 consists of 18 residues. CDR3 amino acids: CASSTRRGDNNASYEQYF. CDR3 sequence (DNA): TGTGCCAGCAGTACCCGGCGGGGAGATAATAACGCCTCCTACGAGCAGTACTTC.

The chain recombines TRBV5-1 with TRBJ2-2; D remains unclear. From germline, CDR1 is SGHRS and CDR2 YFSETQ. V lost 0 bases to trimming and J lost 0 bases, with 9 bases between them. The CDR3 is 16 residues long. Written as DNA, the CDR3 is TGCGCCAGCAGCTTGGGGCAGGCCGCGAACACCGGGGAGCTGTTTTTT. Residues: CASSLGQAANTGELFF.

CDR3 sequence (DNA): TGTGCCAGCAGCCGCCTAAAAGCGTCTGCTGAAGCTTTCTTT. Residues: CASSRLKASAEAFF. J is TRBJ1-1 and V is TRBV11-2; no firm D call. V lost 5 bases to trimming and J lost 6 bases, with 16 bases between them. CDR1 is SGHAT, CDR2 FQNNGV, per germline. This CDR3 is 14 amino acids long.

The count of this clone is one. The V gene is TRBV5-1, the J gene TRBJ1-2; the match to TRBD1 covers 10 bases. The CDR3 length is 14 residues. The V and J ends lost 2 bases and 6 bases, in that order; junction bases with no gene match: 4. In germline, CDR1 is SGHRS, CDR2 YFSETQ. The CDR3 is CASSLSDRGNGYTF. DNA for the CDR3: TGCGCCAGCAGCTTATCGGACAGGGGGAATGGCTACACCTTC.

There are a few counts of this clone. The V and J genes are TRBV19 and TRBJ1-2; 7 bases agree with TRBD1. Germline CDR1 LNHDA, CDR2 SQIVND (reference sequence). The CDR3 has 13 residues. V lost 6 bases to trimming and J lost 4 bases; unmatched junction nucleotides: 5. The CDR3 DNA follows: TGTGCCAGTAGGCCGGACAGGCCCTATGGCTACACCTTC. Protein product: CASRPDRPYGYTF.

Of note for this clone: At the DNA level, this CDR3 is encoded by other sequences in the same sample as well. The chain employs TRBV20-1 and TRBJ1-1; no clear D gene. This CDR3 comprises 11 residues. The germline V gene has CDR1 DFQATT and CDR2 SNEGSKA (reference sequence). Trimming stripped 5 bases from V and 4 bases from J, with 8 bases between. CDR3 nucleotide sequence: TGCAGTGCTTCGGATGGCACTGAAGCTTTCTTT. This codes for CSASDGTEAFF.